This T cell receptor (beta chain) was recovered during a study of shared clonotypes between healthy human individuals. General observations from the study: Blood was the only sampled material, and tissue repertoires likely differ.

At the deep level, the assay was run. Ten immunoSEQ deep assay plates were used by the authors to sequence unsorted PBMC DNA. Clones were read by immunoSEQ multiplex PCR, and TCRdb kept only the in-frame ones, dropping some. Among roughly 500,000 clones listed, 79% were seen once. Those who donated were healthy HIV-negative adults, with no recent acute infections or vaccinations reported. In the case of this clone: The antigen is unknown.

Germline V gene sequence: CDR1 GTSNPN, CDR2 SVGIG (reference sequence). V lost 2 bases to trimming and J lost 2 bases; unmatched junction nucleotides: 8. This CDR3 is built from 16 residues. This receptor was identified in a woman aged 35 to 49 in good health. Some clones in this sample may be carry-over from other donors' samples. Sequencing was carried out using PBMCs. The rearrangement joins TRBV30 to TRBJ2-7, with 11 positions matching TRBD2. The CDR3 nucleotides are TGTGCCTGGAGTCGGCCTAGCGGGAGGATAGCCTACGAGCAGTACTTC. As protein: CAWSRPSGRIAYEQYF. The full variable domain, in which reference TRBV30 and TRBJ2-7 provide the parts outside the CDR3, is SQTIHQWPATLVQPVGSPLSLECTVEGTSNPNLYWYRQAAGRGLQLLFYSVGIGQISSEVPQNLSASRPQDRQFILSSKKLLLSDSGFYLCAWSRPSGRIAYEQYFGPGTRLTVT.